A single sample is the source of the 2 T cell receptor beta chains below, sequenced in a study of regulatory T cells in long-lasting Graves disease. Through Arm-PCR of CDR3 regions and iRepertoire HTBI primers, TCR beta libraries were built. TCRdb re-called the multiplex PCR reads through MiXCR, storing one row per CDR3 protein. The sample includes 250,000 or so distinct CDR3 sequences, more than 15% of them seen just once. Time point: newly diagnosed GD, antithyroid drugs for less than 3 months. Researchers made the TCR library from RNA that was extracted from PBMCs. In addition, the sample was reused for a study of T cells in Graves' hyperthyroidism and ophthalmopathy.

Sequencing used peripheral blood mononuclear cells (PBMCs), obtained at new diagnosis, from a patient treated with antithyroid drugs. These receptors were taken from a woman between 25 and 40 years old with Graves disease.

This clonotype was counted many times. The CDR3 coding sequence is TGCAGTGCTAGCAGGAGAATAGATACGCAGTATTTT. Its protein is CSASRRIDTQYF. The chain carries TRBV20-1 and TRBJ2-3; no reliable D call. The length of the CDR3 is 12 residues. The germline V and J ends were trimmed by 3 bases and 5 bases, with 9 bases remaining between them. Germline values: CDR1 DFQATT, CDR2 SNEGSKA (reference sequence).

This clonotype was seen many times. Its ends do not fully match the called genes, so a read error is possible. As DNA, the CDR3 is TGTGCCAGCAGCCAAGTGACAGGGGGAAGTGCAAATCAGCCCCAGCATTTT. Its protein is CASSQVTGGSANQPQHF. The J gene is TRBJ1-5, the V gene TRBV4-1, with 9 bases that match TRBD1. The CDR3 is made up of 17 amino acids. Germline CDR1 MGHRA, CDR2 YSYEKL.